This TCR beta chain was retrieved from a study of vaccination and CD4 T cells after COVID-19. Overall study context: Convalescent patients gave post-COVID blood a median about 110 days post-diagnosis, range 35 to 161. Median time from second vaccine dose to sampling was 72 days (14 to 241).

The Oncomine TCR Beta short-read assay sequenced DNA from cultured CD4+ T cells. A single record per CDR3 protein comes from TCRdb applying MiXCR to the PCR reads. The sample includes about 19,000 distinct CDR3 sequences, approximately 60% of them seen just once. V was pared by 4 bases and J by 4 bases, with 16 bases of the junction left unmatched. The CDR3 is 18 amino acids. The germline V gene has CDR1 MNHEY and CDR2 SVGEGT. The sample holds a few counts of this clonotype. The antigen is unknown. Notes on the study in general: The median proportion of reactive clones detected only post-vaccination in convalescent patients was over 65%. Early timepoints after natural infection were not analyzed in these convalescent patients.

Noted treatment: approximately nine-day PBMC culture with coronavirus spike peptide pools or control peptides (ViraFEST assay). The source is a human donor who had recovered from COVID-19. The sequenced material came from CD4+ T cells from blood, cultured in vitro. The chain couples TRBV6-2 or TRBV6-3 to TRBJ1-1, with 9 bases fitting TRBD1. The CDR3 reads CASSSPGTGLRRGTEAFF. The DNA for the CDR3 is TGTGCCAGCAGTTCACCCGGGACAGGGTTAAGAAGGGGCACTGAAGCTTTCTTT.